Listed here are 26 T cell receptor beta chains from one sample, sequenced in a study of OX40 agonist ivuxolimab in advanced cancers. The method was immunoSEQ multiplex PCR; TCRdb's version includes in-frame clones alone and lacks a portion of them. The profile covers roughly 70,000 clones, with approximately 88% appearing a single time and 0.5% to 0.6% taken by the ten largest. The specimen was CD4+ or CD8+ T cells sorted from blood, collected in a trial of the OX40 agonist ivuxolimab. The receptor set was obtained from an adult with an advanced solid tumor such as melanoma, head and neck, liver or kidney cancer.

This rearrangement joins TRBV27 to TRBJ2-3; D not resolved. Germline CDR1 and CDR2: MNHEY and SMNVEV (reference sequence). The V gene lost 7 bases and the J gene lost 1 base, with 9 bases spanning the gap. The CDR3 covers 13 residues. This chain's CDR3 is CASKNGGTDTQYF. The CDR3 DNA follows: TGTGCCAGCAAAAACGGTGGCACAGATACGCAGTATTTT.

This clone was detected only once. The rearrangement uses TRBV18 and TRBJ2-3; no reliable D call. The CDR3 spans 13 residues. V dropped 3 bases and J dropped 5 bases, with 9 bases sitting between them. Germline loops: CDR1 KGHSH, CDR2 LQKENI. The CDR3 DNA is TGTGCCAGCTCACCGCCCAAGCGAGATACGCAGTATTTT. This codes for CASSPPKRDTQYF.

CDR3 in amino acids: CAIRRETDLTEAFF. CDR3 DNA sequence: TGTGCCATCAGACGGGAGACGGACCTCACTGAAGCTTTCTTT. The chain carries TRBV10-3 and TRBJ1-1, with D uncertain. The CDR3 has 14 amino acids. Germline CDR1 reads ENHRY; CDR2 reads SYGVKD. The ends were cut back, 6 bases at V and 4 bases at J, with 15 bases in the middle.

The chain combines TRBV30 with TRBJ1-1; 8 nucleotides agree with TRBD1. Germline V gene data show CDR1 as GTSNPN and CDR2 as SVGIG (reference sequence). V was clipped by 5 bases and J by 2 bases; unmatched bases: 4. The CDR3 totals 13 residues. The CDR3 DNA sequence: TGTGCCTGGGACAGGGGCGTAAACACTGAAGCTTTCTTT. This translates into CAWDRGVNTEAFF.

The chain carries TRBV2 and TRBJ2-7; D call uncertain. V was pared by 7 bases and J by 6 bases, with 7 bases between. CDR1 and CDR2 (germline): SNHLY, FYNNEI. This CDR3 comprises 10 residues. This chain's CDR3 is CASTQAEQYF. The CDR3 nucleotides are TGTGCCAGCACGCAGGCCGAGCAGTACTTC.

The chain links TRBV7-2 to TRBJ1-2; 12 bases agree with TRBD1. This CDR3 has 16 amino acids. Germline assignment: CDR1 SGHTA and CDR2 FQGNSA. V lost 5 bases, J lost 4 bases, and 8 bases stayed unmatched. This CDR3 is CASSRRGTGGVYGYTF. CDR3 sequence (DNA): TGTGCCAGCAGCCGCCGTGGGACAGGGGGCGTCTATGGCTACACCTTC.

The chain couples TRBV5-1 to TRBJ1-1; D is ambiguous. Germline assignment: CDR1 SGHRS and CDR2 YFSETQ. Trimming took off 4 bases at V and 3 bases at J, with 4 bases between the two ends. This CDR3 region has 11 residues. The CDR3 nucleotides read TGCGCCAGCAGCCAGGACACTGAAGCTTTCTTT. Translating gives CASSQDTEAFF. The full variable domain, rest sourced from reference TRBV5-1 and TRBJ1-1, is KAGVTQTPRYLIKTRGQQVTLSCSPISGHRSVSWYQQTPGQGLQFLFEYFSETQRNKGNFPGRFSGRQFSNSRSEMNVSTLELGDSALYLCASSQDTEAFFGQGTRLTVV.

The V call is TRBV19, the J call TRBJ2-2; D not resolved. The germline V gene has CDR1 LNHDA and CDR2 SQIVND (reference sequence). Trimming shortened V by 5 bases and J by 6 bases, and 7 bases separated the two germline ends. The length of the CDR3 is 12 residues. CDR3 amino acids: CASSVGAGELFF. The CDR3 nucleotides are TGTGCCAGTAGTGTAGGTGCCGGGGAGCTGTTTTTT.

The V and J genes are TRBV7-9 and TRBJ2-7; D is perhaps TRBD1 or TRBD2 (6 bases each). The CDR3 contains 14 residues. In germline, CDR1 is SEHNR, CDR2 FQNEAQ (reference sequence). Trimming pared 3 bases from V and 4 bases from J, leaving 13 bases between. In DNA, the CDR3 is TGTGCCAGCAGCTTCGCCGGGGGCGGGTACGAGCAGTACTTC. It specifies CASSFAGGGYEQYF.

This rearrangement joins TRBV13 to TRBJ2-3; D is uncertain. Per the germline V gene, CDR1 is PRHDT and CDR2 is FYEKMQ (reference sequence). The CDR3 loop spans 13 amino acids. Trimming took 6 bases from V and 2 from J, leaving 9 bases between them. The CDR3 coding sequence is TGTGCCAGCAGACTTACCTCCACAGATACGCAGTATTTT. Translating it yields CASRLTSTDTQYF. Full variable domain (missing parts from reference TRBV13 and TRBJ2-3): AAGVIQSPRHLIKEKRETATLKCYPIPRHDTVYWYQQGPGQDPQFLISFYEKMQSDKGSIPDRFSAQQFSDYHSELNMSSLELGDSALYFCASRLTSTDTQYFGPGTRLTVL.

The chain joins TRBV27 to TRBJ2-7; possibly TRBD1 for D (6 bases). The V and J ends lost 3 bases and 0 bases respectively, with 12 bases between them. CDR3 size: 15 residues. CDR1 and CDR2 from the germline V gene are MNHEY and SMNVEV (reference sequence). The CDR3 spells CASSFRTESSYEQYF. CDR3 sequence (DNA): TGTGCCAGCAGTTTTCGGACAGAATCCTCCTACGAGCAGTACTTC.

This clone was detected only a few times. V and J are TRBV19 and TRBJ1-5; TRBD1 aligns across 8 bases. Germline CDR1 and CDR2: LNHDA and SQIVND (reference sequence). The CDR3 is 15 amino acids. The V segment lost 7 bases and the J segment 2 bases; nucleotides outside the gene matches: 7. The CDR3, as DNA: TGTGCCAGTATCGGGACAGGACGGGGCAATCAGCCCCAGCATTTT. Amino acids: CASIGTGRGNQPQHF.

This clone showed up just a few times. The chain employs TRBV27 and TRBJ2-3; 7 nucleotides match TRBD1. The CDR3 contains 14 residues. Losses at the gene ends were 3 bases for V and 2 bases for J; bases not matched to a gene: 2. Germline assignment: CDR1 MNHEY and CDR2 SMNVEV (reference sequence). This CDR3 is CASSLDRTTDTQYF. The CDR3 DNA reads TGTGCCAGCAGTTTGGACAGGACCACAGATACGCAGTATTTT.

V gene TRBV10-2 combines with J gene TRBJ2-7; D remains ambiguous. Per the germline V gene, CDR1 is WSHSY and CDR2 is SAAADI. The CDR3 extends over 15 amino acids. Trimming pared 4 bases from V and 0 bases from J, leaving 13 bases between. CDR3 DNA sequence: TGCGCCAGCAGTGCCTGGGATCTTTTCTCCTACGAGCAGTACTTC. Protein: CASSAWDLFSYEQYF.

The V and J genes are TRBV6-1 and TRBJ2-5; D might be TRBD1 or TRBD2, each matching 5 bases. CDR3 length: 14 residues. CDR1 and CDR2 from the germline V gene are MNHNS and SASEGT. With 6 bases removed from V and 4 bases from J, the gap between germline ends came to 15 bases. The CDR3 sequence is CASSPQGAGETQYF. The CDR3 DNA follows: TGTGCCAGCAGCCCACAAGGGGCGGGAGAGACCCAGTACTTC.

Written as DNA, the CDR3 is TGTGCCAGTAGTTCGTTTACGGGGGCGGGGGAGACCCAGTACTTC. Its translation: CASSSFTGAGETQYF. This chain links TRBV19 with TRBJ2-5; the D call may be TRBD1 or TRBD2 (6 bases each). The V gene lost 5 bases and the J gene lost 5 bases, with 18 bases spanning the gap. The CDR3 runs 15 residues. Germline V gene data show CDR1 as LNHDA and CDR2 as SQIVND (reference sequence).

This chain connects TRBV13 to TRBJ1-3; no clear D. The CDR3 runs 14 residues. Germline V lookup: CDR1 PRHDT, CDR2 FYEKMQ (reference sequence). V was trimmed by 0 bases and J by 0 bases, leaving 3 bases between them. This chain's CDR3 is CASSLGASGNTIYF. CDR3 coding DNA: TGTGCCAGCAGCTTAGGGGCCTCTGGAAACACCATATATTTT.

Concerning this clone itself: Other DNA sequences from this sample encode an identical CDR3 as well. V usage is TRBV6-1 and J usage is TRBJ2-7, with no clear D. Germline CDR1 reads MNHNS; CDR2 reads SASEGT. Deletions cut 4 bases from V and 3 bases from J, with 13 bases between. CDR3 size: 14 residues. CDR3 nucleotide sequence: TGTGCCAGCAGTGGGCCTAGAGCAGACTACGAGCAGTACTTC. Translated, it gives CASSGPRADYEQYF.

This chain connects TRBV7-9 to TRBJ2-6; D perhaps matches TRBD2 (7 bases). This CDR3 region has 16 residues. Between the trimmed V and J ends, which lost 2 bases and 2 bases, there was a span of 10 bases. In germline, CDR1 is SEHNR, CDR2 FQNEAQ (reference sequence). CDR3 sequence reads: CASSLRGGAGANVLTF. CDR3 DNA sequence: TGTGCCAGCAGCTTAAGGGGGGGAGCTGGGGCCAACGTCCTGACTTTC.

The chain combines TRBV5-1 with TRBJ2-3, with 7 bases lining up with TRBD1. Germline-derived CDR1 and CDR2 are SGHRS and YFSETQ. V trimming: 0 bases; J trimming: 5 bases; junction bases outside the gene matches: 3. This CDR3 has 14 amino acids. The CDR3, as DNA: TGCGCCAGCAGCTTGGAGGGGGCTGGAGATACGCAGTATTTT. This encodes CASSLEGAGDTQYF.

V usage is TRBV11-2 and J usage is TRBJ2-3; 12 nucleotides agree with TRBD2. The J segment lost 6 bases and the V segment lost 4 bases, leaving 11 bases of the junction unmatched. This CDR3 comprises 17 residues. Germline V gene sequence: CDR1 SGHAT, CDR2 FQNNGV. The CDR3 nucleotides are TGTGCCAGCAGCTCTGTTTCACCGACTAGCGGGGGCGATACGCAGTATTTT. Protein product: CASSSVSPTSGGDTQYF. The whole variable domain, remainder taken from reference TRBV11-2 and TRBJ2-3, is EAGVAQSPRYKIIEKRQSVAFWCNPISGHATLYWYQQILGQGPKLLIQFQNNGVVDDSQLPKDRFSAERLKGVDSTLKIQPAKLEDSAVYLCASSSVSPTSGGDTQYFGPGTRLTVL.

The J gene is TRBJ2-1, the V gene TRBV6-1, with TRBD2 matching over 7 bases. This CDR3 region has 14 residues. The junction had 8 bases not matched to a gene; V was cut back by 7 bases and J by 5 bases. CDR1 is MNHNS, CDR2 SASEGT, per germline. This CDR3 is CASTRGDSHNEQFF. The CDR3, as DNA: TGTGCCAGCACTCGGGGGGACTCGCACAATGAGCAGTTCTTC.

The J gene is TRBJ2-3, the V gene TRBV10-3, with 9 bases lining up with TRBD2. J lost 3 bases, V lost 6 bases, and 7 bases had no gene match. Germline lookup yields CDR1 ENHRY and CDR2 SYGVKD. CDR3 length: 15 amino acids. As DNA, the CDR3 is TGTGCCATCAGCGGCGGGACTAGCCCGACAGATACGCAGTATTTT. Encoded protein: CAISGGTSPTDTQYF.

The chain links TRBV4-1 to TRBJ2-2; D might be TRBD1 or TRBD2, each matching 7 bases. The CDR3 is 17 amino acids. With 0 bases removed from V and 0 bases from J, the gap between germline ends came to 11 bases. Per the germline V gene, CDR1 is MGHRA and CDR2 is YSYEKL. The CDR3, as DNA: TGCGCCAGCAGCCAAGATCAGGGGGGGGCGAACACCGGGGAGCTGTTTTTT. Translating gives CASSQDQGGANTGELFF.

This clone was recorded only once. This chain links TRBV2 with TRBJ1-5; TRBD1 is a possible D gene (5 bases). The CDR3 sequence is 13 residues long. The germline V gene has CDR1 SNHLY and CDR2 FYNNEI. V was cut by 3 bases and J by 5 bases, with 8 bases left in between. CDR3 DNA sequence: TGTGCCAGCAGTGACCGCAGGGATCAGCCCCAGCATTTT. Residues: CASSDRRDQPQHF. The whole variable domain, filled in from reference TRBV2 and TRBJ1-5, reads EPEVTQTPSHQVTQMGQEVILRCVPISNHLYFYWYRQILGQKVEFLVSFYNNEISEKSEIFDDQFSVERPDGSNFTLKIRSTKLEDSAMYFCASSDRRDQPQHFGDGTRLSIL.

The chain is built from TRBV5-4 and TRBJ2-3; 8 positions agree with TRBD1. The CDR3 is 14 amino acids. The germline V gene has CDR1 SGHNT and CDR2 YYREEE (reference sequence). The J segment lost 4 bases and the V segment lost 4 bases, leaving 5 bases of the junction unmatched. Here the CDR3 DNA reads TGTGCCAGCAGCCAGGACAGGGCCGCAGATACGCAGTATTTT. This gives the protein CASSQDRAADTQYF.